These T cell receptor beta chains were read from a single sample in a study of blood T cell repertoires in COVID-19. The table came from immunoSEQ multiplex PCR; TCRdb's copy has only in-frame clones and leaves some out. The sample lists approximately 210,000 clones; about 90% were seen once. Sequencing was performed on peripheral blood. The receptors shown here come from a man aged 25-45 years with acute or convalescent COVID-19. Each CDR3 is given with its conserved first and last residue. Each record gives: D gene, V gene, clone size, J gene, CDR3 protein, CDR3 DNA. The D gene is left open where the match is weak. Where a row states a size, it is once, few, many or the class of an expanded clone; other rows omit it.

D gene: TRBD1; V gene: TRBV5-1; clone size: .; J gene: TRBJ1-1; CDR3 protein: CASSFLDRGQAEAFF; CDR3 DNA: TGCGCCAGCAGCTTTTTAGACAGGGGGCAGGCTGAAGCTTTCTTT
D gene: TRBD1; V gene: TRBV18; clone size: .; J gene: TRBJ2-7; CDR3 protein: CASSHPGQGLSGEQYF; CDR3 DNA: TGTGCCAGCTCACACCCGGGACAGGGGTTGTCGGGCGAGCAGTACTTC
D gene: TRBD2; V gene: TRBV2; clone size: .; J gene: TRBJ2-1; CDR3 protein: CASSEGAGGPSYNEQFF; CDR3 DNA: TGTGCCAGCAGTGAAGGAGCGGGGGGCCCCTCCTACAATGAGCAGTTCTTC
D gene: .; V gene: TRBV5-1; clone size: .; J gene: TRBJ2-2; CDR3 protein: CASSHLGTLNTGELFF; CDR3 DNA: TGCGCCAGCAGCCATCTTGGGACTCTGAACACCGGGGAGCTGTTTTTT
D gene: .; V gene: TRBV11-2; clone size: .; J gene: TRBJ1-2; CDR3 protein: CASSLRDRRISYGYTF; CDR3 DNA: TGTGCCAGCAGCCTGCGGGACCGACGGATTTCCTATGGCTACACCTTC
D gene: TRBD1; V gene: TRBV7-9; clone size: .; J gene: TRBJ1-6; CDR3 protein: CASSPGTGDSPLHF; CDR3 DNA: TGTGCCAGCAGCCCCGGGACAGGGGATTCACCCCTCCACTTT
D gene: .; V gene: TRBV2; clone size: .; J gene: TRBJ1-4; CDR3 protein: CASSVTDLGLFF; CDR3 DNA: TGTGCCAGCAGTGTCACCGATCTAGGACTGTTTTTT
D gene: .; V gene: TRBV6-6; clone size: .; J gene: TRBJ2-5; CDR3 protein: CASSDYREETQYF; CDR3 DNA: TGTGCCAGCAGCGATTATAGAGAAGAGACCCAGTACTTC
D gene: .; V gene: TRBV6-6; clone size: once; J gene: TRBJ2-7; CDR3 protein: CASSPDRSSYEQYF; CDR3 DNA: TGTGCCAGCAGCCCGGACAGAAGCTCCTACGAGCAGTACTTC
D gene: TRBD2; V gene: TRBV5-1; clone size: once; J gene: TRBJ2-1; CDR3 protein: CASSLALAGGNEQFF; CDR3 DNA: TGCGCCAGCAGCCTAGCACTAGCGGGAGGTAATGAGCAGTTCTTC
D gene: TRBD2; V gene: TRBV7-9; clone size: .; J gene: TRBJ2-5; CDR3 protein: CASSLRLAGDETQYF; CDR3 DNA: TGTGCCAGCAGCTTACGTCTAGCGGGAGATGAGACCCAGTACTTC
D gene: TRBD2; V gene: TRBV28; clone size: .; J gene: TRBJ2-7; CDR3 protein: CASRGGLAAEQYF; CDR3 DNA: TGTGCCAGCAGAGGGGGACTAGCGGCCGAGCAGTACTTC
D gene: .; V gene: TRBV12-3/TRBV12-4; clone size: once; J gene: TRBJ1-1; CDR3 protein: CASSFGRAAEAFF; CDR3 DNA: TGTGCCAGCAGTTTCGGCAGGGCCGCTGAAGCTTTCTTT
D gene: .; V gene: TRBV18; clone size: .; J gene: TRBJ1-1; CDR3 protein: CASSPSGTMNTEAFF; CDR3 DNA: TGTGCCAGCTCACCATCAGGAACAATGAACACTGAAGCTTTCTTT
D gene: .; V gene: TRBV1; clone size: .; J gene: TRBJ2-7; CDR3 protein: CTSSQDIYEQYF; CDR3 DNA: TGCACCAGCAGCCAAGACATCTACGAGCAGTACTTC
D gene: .; V gene: TRBV13; clone size: .; J gene: TRBJ2-3; CDR3 protein: CASSPGIVRDTQYF; CDR3 DNA: TGTGCCAGCAGCCCCGGGATAGTCAGAGATACGCAGTATTTT
D gene: .; V gene: TRBV19; clone size: .; J gene: TRBJ2-3; CDR3 protein: CASSFQGLPDTQYF; CDR3 DNA: TGTGCCAGTAGTTTTCAGGGTCTTCCAGATACGCAGTATTTT
D gene: .; V gene: TRBV20-1; clone size: .; J gene: TRBJ2-7; CDR3 protein: CSAPTFYEQYF; CDR3 DNA: TGCAGTGCCCCGACATTCTACGAGCAGTACTTC
D gene: TRBD1; V gene: TRBV24-1; clone size: .; J gene: TRBJ2-5; CDR3 protein: CATSERDRVGETQYF; CDR3 DNA: TGTGCCACCAGTGAAAGAGACAGGGTGGGAGAGACCCAGTACTTC
D gene: .; V gene: TRBV9; clone size: .; J gene: TRBJ1-2; CDR3 protein: CASSANNYGYTF; CDR3 DNA: TGTGCCAGCAGCGCAAATAACTATGGCTACACCTTC
D gene: .; V gene: TRBV5-6; clone size: .; J gene: TRBJ2-1; CDR3 protein: CASSLALSGGEQFF; CDR3 DNA: TGTGCCAGCAGCTTGGCCCTTAGCGGCGGAGAGCAGTTCTTC
D gene: .; V gene: TRBV12-5; clone size: .; J gene: TRBJ2-1; CDR3 protein: CASGLGLGEGEGGGNEQFF; CDR3 DNA: TGTGCTAGTGGTTTGGGACTGGGCGAGGGGGAGGGAGGGGGAAATGAGCAGTTCTTC
D gene: TRBD1; V gene: TRBV18; clone size: .; J gene: TRBJ1-1; CDR3 protein: CASSPDRGIGTEAFF; CDR3 DNA: TGTGCCAGCTCACCCGACAGGGGGATAGGGACTGAAGCTTTCTTT
D gene: .; V gene: TRBV7-9; clone size: .; J gene: TRBJ2-2; CDR3 protein: CASRPPGGAGTGELFF; CDR3 DNA: TGTGCCAGCAGACCCCCGGGGGGCGCTGGGACCGGGGAGCTGTTTTTT
D gene: .; V gene: TRBV6-2/TRBV6-3; clone size: .; J gene: TRBJ2-7; CDR3 protein: CASSYTAALNLYEQYF; CDR3 DNA: TGTGCCAGCAGTTACACAGCGGCTCTCAACCTTTACGAGCAGTACTTC
D gene: .; V gene: TRBV5-1; clone size: .; J gene: TRBJ1-4; CDR3 protein: CASSSEGGLGEKLFF; CDR3 DNA: TGCGCCAGCAGCTCGGAGGGGGGGCTAGGAGAAAAACTGTTTTTT
D gene: TRBD1; V gene: TRBV29-1; clone size: once; J gene: TRBJ2-1; CDR3 protein: CSVEAGILAGGFYNEQFF; CDR3 DNA: TGCAGCGTTGAAGCGGGTATTTTGGCAGGGGGCTTCTACAATGAGCAGTTCTTC
D gene: TRBD1; V gene: TRBV19; clone size: .; J gene: TRBJ1-3; CDR3 protein: CASSTKQGTLGNTIYF; CDR3 DNA: TGTGCCAGTAGTACCAAACAGGGGACTCTCGGAAACACCATATATTTT